The 22 T cell receptor beta chains presented below share a single source sample, sequenced in a study of beta chain features in type 1 diabetes. Regarding the study as a whole: Shorter TCRB CDR3s, moderately but significantly so, were found in Type 1 diabetes patients in all four CD4+ subsets.

Expressed TCRB transcripts were sequenced after all isolated RNA was converted to cDNA. Sequenced by immunoSEQ multiplex PCR; TCRdb stores in-frame clones only, minus some. The sample records about 52,000 clones, roughly 39% being singletons. These receptors have no identified antigens. The sequenced sample consisted of Tregs from blood. These receptors were taken from a man younger than 40 with type 1 diabetes.

This clone was detected only a few times. This rearrangement joins TRBV18 to TRBJ1-4, with D possibly being TRBD1 (5 bases). This CDR3 is 14 amino acids long. Trimming shortened V by 3 bases and J by 2 bases, and 7 bases separated the two germline ends. Looked up from germline, CDR1 is KGHSH and CDR2 is LQKENI. CDR3: CASSPGQTNEKLFF. The CDR3 region has the DNA TGTGCCAGCTCACCGGGGCAGACTAATGAAAAACTGTTTTTT.

This clone was seen once. The V gene is TRBV5-4, the J gene TRBJ1-2; D might be TRBD1 (5 bases). The CDR3 spans 16 residues. CDR1 is SGHNT, CDR2 YYREEE, per germline (reference sequence). Trimming stripped 0 bases from V and 6 bases from J, with 18 bases between. The CDR3 DNA reads TGTGCCAGCAGCTTGGTTAGCAGGGTAAAACAGGATGGCTACACCTTC. Residues: CASSLVSRVKQDGYTF. The complete variable domain, with remaining parts taken from reference TRBV5-4 and TRBJ1-2, reads ETGVTQSPTHLIKTRGQQVTLRCSSQSGHNTVSWYQQALGQGPQFIFQYYREEENGRGNFPPRFSGLQFPNYSSELNVNALELDDSALYLCASSLVSRVKQDGYTFGSGTRLTVV.

About this clone: The sample has other DNA sequences that encode this CDR3 too. The V and J genes are TRBV28 and TRBJ1-1; D gene ambiguous. Germline CDR1 is MDHEN and CDR2 is SYDVKM. V lost 2 bases, J lost 2 bases, and 3 bases lay in between. The CDR3 spans 12 residues. The chain's CDR3 is CASSLQNTEAFF. The CDR3 DNA is TGTGCCAGCAGTTTACAAAACACTGAAGCTTTCTTT. Full variable domain (remainder filled in from reference TRBV28 and TRBJ1-1): DVKVTQSSRYLVKRTGEKVFLECVQDMDHENMFWYRQDPGLGLRLIYFSYDVKMKEKGDIPEGYSVSREKKERFSLILESASTNQTSMYLCASSLQNTEAFFGQGTRLTVV.

The chain joins TRBV28 to TRBJ2-7; 7 bases are shared with TRBD2. The CDR3 length is 14 residues. Germline loops: CDR1 MDHEN, CDR2 SYDVKM. The V gene end was trimmed by 2 bases and the J gene end by 0 bases; junction bases not matched to a gene: 1. The CDR3 region has the DNA TGTGCCAGCAGTTTAAGCGGGATCTCCTACGAGCAGTACTTC. Protein sequence: CASSLSGISYEQYF.

This clone was counted between two and nine times. In DNA form, the CDR3 reads TGTGCCAGTAGTACCGACAGGGAAACTGAAGCTTTCTTT. This codes for CASSTDRETEAFF. The V call is TRBV19, the J call TRBJ1-1; 7 positions match TRBD1. This CDR3 has 13 residues. CDR1 and CDR2 (germline): LNHDA, SQIVND (reference sequence). The V and J ends lost 4 bases and 5 bases, in that order; junction bases with no gene match: 4.

The chain carries TRBV15 and TRBJ2-1; 8 positions agree with TRBD1. Trimming took 1 base from V and 8 from J; bases not matched to a gene: 13. Germline V gene lookup returns CDR1 LNHNV and CDR2 YYDKDF (reference sequence). The CDR3 has 17 residues. The CDR3: CATSRGAGRGRGDEQFF. The CDR3 bases are TGTGCCACCAGCAGAGGGGCTGGCAGGGGGCGCGGTGATGAGCAGTTCTTC.

This clone is categorized as medium-sized. This chain joins TRBV5-1 and TRBJ2-1; 7 nucleotides agree with TRBD1. Germline V gene sequence: CDR1 SGHRS, CDR2 YFSETQ. The CDR3 spans 18 residues. Trimming at V came to 0 bases and at J to 0 bases, leaving 9 bases not matched to a gene. The CDR3 bases are TGCGCCAGCAGCTTGGGATTTAAGACAGGGAGCTCCTACAATGAGCAGTTCTTC. Translating gives CASSLGFKTGSSYNEQFF.

The chain joins TRBV2 to TRBJ2-7; the match to TRBD1 covers 10 bases. The CDR3 is made up of 15 amino acids. In germline, CDR1 is SNHLY, CDR2 FYNNEI. After removal of 4 bases from V and 2 bases from J, the junction contained 5 bases not matched to a gene. The CDR3 DNA sequence: TGTGCCAGCAGTGGACCAGGACAGGGGGCCTACGAGCAGTACTTC. This translates into CASSGPGQGAYEQYF.

This chain uses TRBV7-2 with TRBJ2-1; D possibly corresponds to TRBD1 (5 bases). Trimming pared 2 bases from V and 3 bases from J, leaving 14 bases between. CDR1 and CDR2 (germline): SGHTA, FQGNSA. This CDR3 is built from 16 residues. The CDR3 here is CASSLFRAGRYNEQFF. The CDR3 DNA follows: TGTGCCAGCAGCTTATTTAGAGCAGGGCGCTACAATGAGCAGTTCTTC.

The J gene is TRBJ1-2, the V gene TRBV28; no firm D call. Deletions cut 3 bases from V and 2 bases from J, with 10 bases between. Looked up from germline, CDR1 is MDHEN and CDR2 is SYDVKM. CDR3 size: 14 residues. CDR3 sequence: CASSLVGWNYGYTF. CDR3 DNA: TGTGCCAGCAGTTTGGTCGGGTGGAACTATGGCTACACCTTC.

V is TRBV7-9 and J is TRBJ1-5; D gene uncertain. Trimming left V 3 bases short and J 0 bases short, with 6 bases between. Germline CDR1 is SEHNR and CDR2 is FQNEAQ (reference sequence). The CDR3 consists of 14 residues. The chain's CDR3 is CASSFGYSNQPQHF. The DNA for the CDR3 is TGTGCCAGCAGCTTCGGGTATAGCAATCAGCCCCAGCATTTT.

CDR3 DNA sequence: TGTGCCAGCAGTTTGACAGGGCGATTCGATGAGCAGTTCTTC. It specifies CASSLTGRFDEQFF. V and J are TRBV28 and TRBJ2-1; TRBD1 matches 7 bases. The CDR3 spans 14 residues. CDR1 is MDHEN and CDR2 is SYDVKM in the germline V gene. V was clipped by 3 bases and J by 8 bases; unmatched bases: 7.

V is TRBV7-2 and J is TRBJ1-3; the match to TRBD1 covers 9 bases. CDR1 SGHTA and CDR2 FQGNSA come from the germline V gene. The length of the CDR3 is 18 residues. Unmatched junction bases numbered 13, after V lost 5 bases and J lost 2 bases. The CDR3, as DNA: TGTGCCAGCAGCCCGCCGGGACAGGGTTCGGCGACTGGAAACACCATATATTTT. It translates to CASSPPGQGSATGNTIYF.

In this sample, this clone turned up a few times. The V and J genes are TRBV7-2 and TRBJ2-7, with a weak D call TRBD1 (6 bases). Germline V gene data show CDR1 as SGHTA and CDR2 as FQGNSA. The CDR3 runs 15 residues. Trimming cost V 5 bases and J 3 bases, with 17 bases left between them. CDR3 sequence: CASSRTMGARYEQYF. The CDR3 nucleotides read TGTGCCAGCAGCAGAACCATGGGGGCTCGCTACGAGCAGTACTTC.

This clone was seen more than once but under ten times. The chain couples TRBV28 to TRBJ2-3; D perhaps matches TRBD1 (6 bases). Germline CDR1 reads MDHEN; CDR2 reads SYDVKM. Trimming shortened V by 3 bases and J by 4 bases, and 8 bases separated the two germline ends. This CDR3 spans 13 amino acids. The CDR3 nucleotides read TGTGCCAGCAGTTTCGGACAGCCAGATACGCAGTATTTT. Translating gives CASSFGQPDTQYF.

This clone appeared a few times. The rearrangement links TRBV7-2 to TRBJ2-1; 9 bases agree with TRBD2. CDR3 length equals 17 residues. Germline CDR1 is SGHTA and CDR2 is FQGNSA. V was clipped by 6 bases and J by 7 bases; unmatched bases: 16. The CDR3 bases are TGTGCCAGCAGTCCTAGGCTGGCGGGAGGGCCGAAAAATGAGCAGTTCTTC. It translates to CASSPRLAGGPKNEQFF. Using reference TRBV7-2 and TRBJ2-1 for the parts outside the CDR3, the full variable domain is GAGVSQSPSNKVTEKGKDVELRCDPISGHTALYWYRQSLGQGLEFLIYFQGNSAPDKSGLPSDRFSAERTGGSVSTLTIQRTQQEDSAVYLCASSPRLAGGPKNEQFFGPGTRLTVL.

This clone occurred a few times. The rearrangement joins TRBV28 to TRBJ2-5; 9 bases match TRBD1. V trimming: 2 bases; J trimming: 5 bases; junction bases outside the gene matches: 6. CDR3 length equals 15 residues. Per germline, CDR1 MDHEN and CDR2 SYDVKM. As DNA, the CDR3 is TGTGCCAGCAGTTTACCTACAGGGGGCGCGGAGACCCAGTACTTC. As protein: CASSLPTGGAETQYF. The whole variable domain, filled in from reference TRBV28 and TRBJ2-5, reads DVKVTQSSRYLVKRTGEKVFLECVQDMDHENMFWYRQDPGLGLRLIYFSYDVKMKEKGDIPEGYSVSREKKERFSLILESASTNQTSMYLCASSLPTGGAETQYFGPGTRLLVL.

This clone was detected only a few times. The V and J genes are TRBV12-5 and TRBJ2-1, with D perhaps matching TRBD1 (6 bases). Germline CDR1 and CDR2: LGHNT and FRNRAP. V lost 1 base to trimming and J lost 1 base, with 17 bases between them. The CDR3 runs 18 residues. The CDR3 coding sequence is TGTGCTAGTGGTTTGGATGAGACAGGATTCCATTCCTACAATGAGCAGTTCTTC. Translating gives CASGLDETGFHSYNEQFF. Full variable domain (missing parts from reference TRBV12-5 and TRBJ2-1): DARVTQTPRHKVTEMGQEVTMRCQPILGHNTVFWYRQTMMQGLELLAYFRNRAPLDDSGMPKDRFSAEMPDATLATLKIQPSEPRDSAVYFCASGLDETGFHSYNEQFFGPGTRLTVL.

This clone has more than one count but fewer than ten. The rearrangement joins TRBV7-3 to TRBJ2-2, with TRBD2 as a possible D gene (5 bases). Germline V gives CDR1 SGHTA, CDR2 FQGTGA. There are 15 residues in the CDR3. Trimming removed 2 bases at V and 4 bases at J, with 11 bases between. The CDR3 sequence is CASSLGASPTGELFF. CDR3 in DNA: TGTGCCAGCAGCTTAGGAGCTAGCCCCACCGGGGAGCTGTTTTTT.

The rearrangement links TRBV5-1 to TRBJ2-7; 8 positions agree with TRBD2. Germline V CDR1 and CDR2: SGHRS, YFSETQ. V lost 3 bases and J lost 1; bases outside the gene matches: 6. CDR3 length: 15 amino acids. The CDR3 DNA reads TGCGCCAGCAGCTGGGGCGGGGGGTATTCCTACGAGCAGTACTTC. It yields the protein CASSWGGGYSYEQYF.

This chain uses TRBV13 with TRBJ2-1, with D possibly being TRBD2 (5 bases). Germline CDR1 reads PRHDT; CDR2 reads FYEKMQ (reference sequence). The CDR3 extends over 15 amino acids. V shed 5 bases and J shed 3 bases, with 14 bases lying between them. The CDR3 DNA reads TGTGCCAGCAGCCTGGTACGGGGTTTCTACAATGAGCAGTTCTTC. Translated: CASSLVRGFYNEQFF.

The J gene is TRBJ2-5, the V gene TRBV9; D may be TRBD2 (5 bases). V was trimmed by 0 bases and J by 2 bases, leaving 5 bases between them. Per the germline V gene, CDR1 is SGDLS and CDR2 is YYNGEE. CDR3 size: 13 residues. This CDR3 is CASSVGTQETQYF. For the CDR3, the DNA is TGTGCCAGCAGCGTAGGGACTCAAGAGACCCAGTACTTC.